These 2 T cell receptor beta chains share one sample of origin, sequenced in a study of cytomegalovirus exposure and HLA in healthy donors. With 60 Vbeta and 13 Jbeta primers, the PCR was carried out. Assay used: immunoSEQ multiplex PCR; TCRdb lists only in-frame clones, some missing. The table lists about 160,000 clones, less than 90% of them singletons, with around 6.5% in the top ten. Sequencing input: PBMCs. The receptors derive from a male donor in good health and CMV-seropositive.

The chain recombines TRBV6-5 with TRBJ1-2, with 10 bases matching TRBD1. Germline V gene data show CDR1 as MNHEY and CDR2 as SVGAGI. The junction had 8 bases not matched to a gene; V was cut back by 6 bases and J by 4 bases. The CDR3 contains 15 residues. CDR3 sequence (DNA): TGTGCCAGCAGCCGCCGGACAGGGGGGACCTATGGCTACACCTTC. It encodes CASSRRTGGTYGYTF.

In nucleotides, the CDR3 is TGTGCCAGCAGTGAGTACATTGCTAGATTCACAGATACGCAGTATTTT. Its translation is CASSEYIARFTDTQYF. The V call is TRBV6-1, the J call TRBJ2-3; D is unclear. Looked up from germline, CDR1 is MNHNS and CDR2 is SASEGT. The CDR3 spans 16 residues. The ends were cut back, 3 bases at V and 2 bases at J, with 15 bases in the middle.